The clone carrying this TCR beta chain was counted only a few times. Authors' analysis steps: Between-group CDR3 differences, defined by clinicopathological status, yielded a distant-metastasis classifier for papillary thyroid cancer. TCRdb reanalyzed the PCR reads with MiXCR. The V and J calls and clone size come from TCRdb's table, not from the authors' own analysis. This table has 25,000 to 35,000 clones, 10% to 12% appearing once. Until they underwent thyroid surgery, no patient had received any treatment. This sample is drawn from a study of metastatic and nonmetastatic thyroid tumors. Trimming stripped 2 bases from V and 6 bases from J, with 11 bases between. CDR1 and CDR2 (germline): MDHEN, SYDVKM. This CDR3 is built from 15 residues.

The receptor was isolated from a female donor with papillary thyroid cancer or a benign thyroid nodule (not recorded which). Some clones in this sample may be carry-over from other donors' samples. The specimen was blood. The V and J genes are TRBV28 and TRBJ2-6; D ambiguous. CDR3 amino acids: CASSLAAPVANVLTF. The CDR3 DNA reads TGTGCCAGCAGTTTAGCGGCCCCTGTGGCCAACGTCCTGACTTTC.